The clone carrying this T cell receptor beta chain was found once. Its antigen is unknown. Trimming stripped 0 bases from V and 5 bases from J, with 7 bases between. CDR3 length: 12 residues. CDR1 and CDR2 from the germline V gene are GTSNPN and SVGIG (reference sequence). These data are taken from a study of graft-versus-host responses after intestinal transplantation. General observations from the study: When patients had graft-donor T cell macrochimerism, their allografts held high graft-versus-host to host-versus-graft clonal ratios.

TCRdb's copy holds only in-frame clones and misses some; the assay was immunoSEQ multiplex PCR. The sample comprises some 23,000 clones, approximately 93% of which are singletons, and 0.45% to 0.65% rests with the top ten. The chain is built from TRBV30 and TRBJ1-2; D remains unclear. The clonotype originates from a human patient who received an intestinal transplant, so some T cells may come from the graft donor. The sample was PBMCs, taken 156 days after intestinal transplant. CDR3 loop: CAWSVQGYGYTF. CDR3 sequence (DNA): TGTGCCTGGAGTGTACAAGGGTATGGCTACACCTTC. Full variable domain (rest looked up from reference TRBV30 and TRBJ1-2): SQTIHQWPATLVQPVGSPLSLECTVEGTSNPNLYWYRQAAGRGLQLLFYSVGIGQISSEVPQNLSASRPQDRQFILSSKKLLLSDSGFYLCAWSVQGYGYTFGSGTRLTVV.